The entry below gives a single TCR beta chain sequence along with its context. These data come from a study of blood T cell repertoires in COVID-19. Whole-study context: Sites in the United States, Italy and Spain provided acute and convalescent COVID-19 samples. Sources were T cells, B-cell-depleted T cells, or PBMCs; the material itself was cDNA or gDNA.

Original analysis: Reference gene primer amplification gave estimated nucleated cell counts. This table comes from immunoSEQ multiplex PCR, and its TCRdb copy is limited to in-frame clones, with some not included. V, J and clone size were drawn from that table, and D and trimming were deduced from the DNA. The sample shows 150,000 to 200,000 clones, roughly four fifths of them seen only once. This receptor was obtained from a woman aged 80 or over with acute or convalescent COVID-19. Sequenced input: peripheral blood.

DNA of the CDR3: TGCGCCAGCAGCCATTGGGGGGAAGAGACCCAGTACTTC. The encoded protein is CASSHWGEETQYF. The rearrangement uses TRBV4-1 and TRBJ2-5; D possibly corresponds to TRBD2 (6 bases). V lost 3 bases and J lost 3, with 8 bases in between. Germline V gives CDR1 MGHRA, CDR2 YSYEKL. This CDR3 comprises 13 residues.